This is a list of T cell receptor beta chains from one sample in a study of CD8 T cells in Susac syndrome. TCRdb called the immunoSEQ multiplex PCR reads again in MiXCR, with one record for every CDR3 protein. The table records a few hundred thousand distinct CDR3 sequences, approximately 95% of them present only once. The specimen sequenced was CD4+ T cells from PBMCs. The receptor source for this set is a human donor with multiple sclerosis. Both conserved end residues are part of each CDR3. D genes are given only for firm matches. Only some rows state a clone size, as once, few, many or a class for expanded clones.

J: TRBJ2-3; D: .; V: TRBV27; size: .; CDR3: CASSSLGAVMTDTQYF; DNA: TGTGCCAGCAGTAGTCTGGGGGCCGTAATGACAGATACGCAGTATTTT
J: TRBJ2-7; D: TRBD2; V: TRBV3-1; size: .; CDR3: CASSPRSLAVYEQYF; DNA: TGTGCCAGCAGCCCCCGTTCGCTAGCGGTCTACGAGCAGTACTTC
J: TRBJ2-5; D: .; V: TRBV7-3; size: .; CDR3: CASSPGGGTQYF; DNA: TGTGCCAGCAGCCCCGGAGGTGGGACCCAGTACTTC
J: TRBJ1-1; D: .; V: TRBV29-1; size: .; CDR3: CSLGGNGNTEAFF; DNA: TGCAGCCTTGGAGGTAATGGGAACACTGAAGCTTTCTTT
J: TRBJ2-1; D: TRBD2; V: TRBV20-1; size: .; CDR3: CSALGLAGLYNEQFF; DNA: TGCAGTGCCTTGGGACTAGCGGGGCTTTACAATGAGCAGTTCTTC
J: TRBJ2-5; D: TRBD2; V: TRBV7-2; size: .; CDR3: CASSTRLAGQETQYF; DNA: TGTGCCAGCAGCACTCGACTAGCGGGCCAAGAGACCCAGTACTTC
J: TRBJ1-3; D: .; V: TRBV4-2; size: .; CDR3: CASSQDPQSGNTIYF; DNA: TGTGCCAGCAGCCAAGACCCACAGTCTGGAAACACCATATATTTT
J: TRBJ2-1; D: TRBD2; V: TRBV20-1; size: .; CDR3: CSAYRLAGGVDEQFF; DNA: TGCAGTGCCTACCGACTAGCGGGGGGGGTAGATGAGCAGTTCTTC
J: TRBJ2-5; D: .; V: TRBV20-1; size: .; CDR3: CSAKAGTETQYF; DNA: TGCAGTGCTAAAGCAGGGACTGAGACCCAGTACTTC
J: TRBJ1-1; D: TRBD1; V: TRBV12-3/TRBV12-4; size: .; CDR3: CASSSHRGMNTEAFF; DNA: TGTGCCAGCAGTTCCCACAGGGGAATGAACACTGAAGCTTTCTTT
J: TRBJ2-3; D: TRBD2; V: TRBV20-1; size: .; CDR3: CSPRSRAGVTDTQYF; DNA: TGCAGTCCCAGAAGCCGAGCGGGGGTCACAGATACGCAGTATTTT
J: TRBJ2-5; D: TRBD2; V: TRBV3-1; size: .; CDR3: CASSQNGLAGATQQETQYF; DNA: TGTGCCAGCAGCCAGAATGGGCTAGCGGGGGCCACACAGCAAGAGACCCAGTACTTC
J: TRBJ1-2; D: .; V: TRBV7-8; size: .; CDR3: CASSTGLNYGYTF; DNA: TGTGCCAGCAGCACGGGTCTGAACTATGGCTACACCTTC
J: TRBJ2-1; D: .; V: TRBV29-1; size: .; CDR3: CSIGGVNSYNEQFF; DNA: TGCAGTATAGGAGGCGTAAACTCCTACAATGAGCAGTTCTTC
J: TRBJ2-7; D: .; V: TRBV5-1; size: .; CDR3: CASSNTREQYF; DNA: TGCGCCAGCAGCAACACCCGCGAGCAGTACTTC
J: TRBJ1-2; D: .; V: TRBV5-1; size: .; CDR3: CASSLVGSYGYTF; DNA: TGCGCCAGCAGCTTGGTGGGTAGCTATGGCTACACCTTC
J: TRBJ1-1; D: TRBD1; V: TRBV14; size: .; CDR3: CASSQDWTGAEAFF; DNA: TGTGCCAGCAGCCAAGATTGGACAGGGGCTGAAGCTTTCTTT
J: TRBJ2-1; D: .; V: TRBV3-1; size: once; CDR3: CASSEGRGNEQFF; DNA: TGTGCCAGCAGCGAGGGCCGGGGCAATGAGCAGTTCTTC
J: TRBJ2-7; D: .; V: TRBV30; size: once; CDR3: CAFKRDRPRGQYF; DNA: TGTGCCTTTAAGCGGGACAGGCCCCGGGGGCAGTACTTC
J: TRBJ1-2; D: TRBD1; V: TRBV3-1; size: .; CDR3: CASSQSGQGVRGYTF; DNA: TGTGCCAGCAGCCAATCCGGACAGGGCGTCCGTGGCTACACCTTC
J: TRBJ2-5; D: .; V: TRBV7-9; size: .; CDR3: CASSLTIQETQYF; DNA: TGTGCCAGCAGCTTAACGATCCAAGAGACCCAGTACTTC
J: TRBJ1-2; D: TRBD1; V: TRBV30; size: .; CDR3: CAWSKQGLDYGYTF; DNA: TGTGCCTGGAGTAAACAGGGGTTGGACTATGGCTACACCTTC
J: TRBJ1-5; D: TRBD1; V: TRBV7-8; size: .; CDR3: CASSFVTGTGGFGGQPQHF; DNA: TGTGCCAGCAGCTTCGTTACCGGGACAGGGGGCTTCGGGGGTCAGCCCCAGCATTTT
J: TRBJ2-1; D: TRBD1; V: TRBV3-1; size: .; CDR3: CASSQSGTGSSYNEQFF; DNA: TGTGCCAGCAGCCAATCCGGGACAGGGAGCTCCTACAATGAGCAGTTCTTC
J: TRBJ2-4; D: TRBD1; V: TRBV15; size: .; CDR3: CATSSDRNRGAKNIQYF; DNA: TGTGCCACCAGCAGTGATCGAAACAGGGGCGCCAAAAACATTCAGTACTTC
J: TRBJ2-5; D: TRBD2; V: TRBV5-1; size: .; CDR3: CASSLAPSGGAETQYF; DNA: TGCGCCAGCAGCTTGGCCCCTAGCGGGGGGGCAGAGACCCAGTACTTC
J: TRBJ2-7; D: .; V: TRBV3-1; size: .; CDR3: CASSQGHLQTYEQYF; DNA: TGTGCCAGCAGCCAAGGACACCTCCAAACCTACGAGCAGTACTTC
J: TRBJ2-5; D: .; V: TRBV27; size: .; CDR3: CASSLSSGWETQYF; DNA: TGTGCCAGCAGTTTAAGCTCGGGGTGGGAGACCCAGTACTTC
J: TRBJ1-6; D: .; V: TRBV7-9; size: .; CDR3: CASSLWPSPLHF; DNA: TGTGCCAGCAGCTTGTGGCCTTCACCCCTCCACTTT
J: TRBJ2-7; D: TRBD1; V: TRBV18; size: .; CDR3: CASSLGQGISYEQYF; DNA: TGTGCCAGCTCACTAGGACAGGGTATCTCCTACGAGCAGTACTTC
J: TRBJ2-1; D: TRBD1; V: TRBV2; size: .; CDR3: CASTGTGRDNEQFF; DNA: TGTGCCAGTACCGGGACAGGGAGGGACAATGAGCAGTTCTTC
J: TRBJ2-1; D: .; V: TRBV6-6; size: .; CDR3: CASSRESSYNEQFF; DNA: TGTGCCAGCAGTCGGGAGAGCTCCTACAATGAGCAGTTCTTC
J: TRBJ1-2; D: .; V: TRBV5-6; size: .; CDR3: CASSLVAGPYGYTF; DNA: TGTGCCAGCAGCTTGGTGGCAGGTCCCTATGGCTACACCTTC
J: TRBJ2-3; D: .; V: TRBV24-1; size: .; CDR3: CATSARGPGTNTQYF; DNA: TGTGCCACCAGTGCACGGGGGCCTGGAACGAATACGCAGTATTTT
J: TRBJ2-7; D: TRBD1; V: TRBV12-3/TRBV12-4; size: .; CDR3: CASSLRGTGIYEQYF; DNA: TGTGCCAGCAGTCTCCGCGGGACAGGGATCTACGAGCAGTACTTC